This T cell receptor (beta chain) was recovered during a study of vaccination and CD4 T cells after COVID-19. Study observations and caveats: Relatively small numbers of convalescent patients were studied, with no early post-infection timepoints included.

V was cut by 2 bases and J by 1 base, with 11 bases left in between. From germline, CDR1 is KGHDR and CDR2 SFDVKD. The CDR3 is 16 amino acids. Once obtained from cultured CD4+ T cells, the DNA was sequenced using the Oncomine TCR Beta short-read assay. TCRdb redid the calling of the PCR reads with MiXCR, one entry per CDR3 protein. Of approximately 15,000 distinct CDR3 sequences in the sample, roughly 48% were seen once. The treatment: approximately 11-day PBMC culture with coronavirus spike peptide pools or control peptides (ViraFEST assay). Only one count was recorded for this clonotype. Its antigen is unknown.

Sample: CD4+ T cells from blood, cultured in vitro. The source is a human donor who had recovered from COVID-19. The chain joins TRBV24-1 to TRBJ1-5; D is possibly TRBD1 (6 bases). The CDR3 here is CATSDSQRGSNQPQHF. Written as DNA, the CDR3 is TGTGCCACCAGTGATTCCCAGAGGGGGAGCAATCAGCCCCAGCATTTT.